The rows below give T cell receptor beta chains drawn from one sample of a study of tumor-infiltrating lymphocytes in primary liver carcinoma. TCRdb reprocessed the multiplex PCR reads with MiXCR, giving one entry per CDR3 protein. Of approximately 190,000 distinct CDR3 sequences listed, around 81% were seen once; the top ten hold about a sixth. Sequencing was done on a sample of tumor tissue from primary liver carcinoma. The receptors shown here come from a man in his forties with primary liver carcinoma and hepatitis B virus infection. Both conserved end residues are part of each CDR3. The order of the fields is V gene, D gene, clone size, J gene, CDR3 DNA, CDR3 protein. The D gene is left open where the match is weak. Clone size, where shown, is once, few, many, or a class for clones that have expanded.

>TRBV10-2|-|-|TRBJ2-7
TGCGCCAGCAGTGTCACGGTGTGTGAGCAGTACTTC
CASSVTVCEQYF
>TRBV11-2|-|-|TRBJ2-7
TGTTCCAGCAGCTTAAGATGGACGGGGGAAAACGAGCAGTACTTC
CSSSLRWTGENEQYF
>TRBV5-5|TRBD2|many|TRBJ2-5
TGTGCCAGCAGCTCAGTAGCGGGAGGCCAAGAGACCCAGTACTTC
CASSSVAGGQETQYF
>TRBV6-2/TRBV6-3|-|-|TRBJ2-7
TGTGCCAGCAGTTATAAGCCTAGCAACTCCTACGAGCAGTACTTC
CASSYKPSNSYEQYF
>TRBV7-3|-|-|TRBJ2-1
TGTGCCAGCAGCTTAGGTGCTAGACTGGATGAGCAGTTCTTC
CASSLGARLDEQFF
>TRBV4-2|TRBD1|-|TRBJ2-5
TGTGTCAGCAGCCAAGACGTAACAGGGGGCCAAGAGACCCAGTACTTC
CVSSQDVTGGQETQYF
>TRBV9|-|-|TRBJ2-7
TGTGCCAGCAGCTCCACCCAGCGGGCCTACGAGCAGTACTTC
CASSSTQRAYEQYF
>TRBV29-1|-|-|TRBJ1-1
TGCAGCGGGACCCCAGGAAGGGCCATGAACACTGAAGCTTTCTTT
CSGTPGRAMNTEAFF
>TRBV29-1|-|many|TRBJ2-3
TGCAGCGTTGCAAGCCTTCAGGGAGATACGCAGTATTTT
CSVASLQGDTQYF
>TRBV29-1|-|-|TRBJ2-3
TGCAACGGAACCCAGGGGTCCATGCAGTATTTT
CNGTQGSMQYF
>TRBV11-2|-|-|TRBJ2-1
TGTGCCAGCAGCTATCCCGGGATTAGCGGTAGCAATGAACAGTTCTTC
CASSYPGISGSNEQFF